The 6 T cell receptor beta chains below all came from one sample that was sequenced in a study of cytomegalovirus exposure and HLA in healthy donors. The PCR was carried out with 60 Vbeta primers and 13 Jbeta primers. Assay: immunoSEQ multiplex PCR; the TCRdb copy retains only in-frame clones and omits some. The table includes roughly 130,000 clones, 80% detected once. The sequenced material came from PBMCs. Source of these receptors: a man aged 30 to 39 in good health and CMV-seronegative.

This chain joins TRBV10-2 and TRBJ2-2, with 8 nucleotides matching TRBD2. Germline lookup yields CDR1 WSHSY and CDR2 SAAADI. The trim removed 5 bases at V and 1 base at J, leaving 9 bases unmatched. The CDR3 is 17 amino acids. The CDR3 here is CASSQKRETRNTGELFF. As DNA, the CDR3 is TGCGCCAGCAGTCAGAAGCGGGAGACCCGGAACACCGGGGAGCTGTTTTTT.

V gene TRBV28 combines with J gene TRBJ2-5; 7 bases agree with TRBD1. The end of the DNA aligns better with TRBJ2-7, so the J call may be wrong. Per germline, CDR1 MDHEN and CDR2 SYDVKM. This CDR3 is 12 amino acids long. CDR3 in DNA: TGTGCCAGTACCCACAGGGGCTACGAGCAGTACTTC. It yields the protein CASTHRGYEQYF.

The chain links TRBV5-1 to TRBJ2-1; TRBD2 matches at 13 bases. V dropped 4 bases and J dropped 2; count of bases not matched to a gene: 6. The CDR3 extends over 17 amino acids. Germline CDR1 and CDR2: SGHRS and YFSETQ. The CDR3 nucleotides are TGCGCCAGCAGCGGGGGACTAGCGGGGCCTCCCTACAATGAGCAGTTCTTC. This gives the protein CASSGGLAGPPYNEQFF. The whole variable domain, filled in from reference TRBV5-1 and TRBJ2-1, reads KAGVTQTPRYLIKTRGQQVTLSCSPISGHRSVSWYQQTPGQGLQFLFEYFSETQRNKGNFPGRFSGRQFSNSRSEMNVSTLELGDSALYLCASSGGLAGPPYNEQFFGPGTRLTVL.

This clone was recorded once. The gene calls are TRBV6-6 and TRBJ2-1; unclear D gene. CDR1 is MNHNY, CDR2 SVGAGI, per germline (reference sequence). The CDR3 is made up of 16 amino acids. Trimming stripped 2 bases from V and 8 bases from J, with 19 bases between. CDR3 nucleotide sequence: TGTGCCAGCAGTTACCCCGCGGCCCTAACAATGGATGAGCAGTTCTTC. Amino acids: CASSYPAALTMDEQFF.

This rearrangement joins TRBV29-1 to TRBJ1-1; no reliable D call. CDR3 size: 13 residues. V was shortened by 5 bases and J by 0 bases, with 10 bases between the two germline ends. CDR1 SQVTM and CDR2 ANQGSEA come from the germline V gene. The CDR3 sequence is CSVCRDMNTEAFF. The CDR3 region has the DNA TGCAGCGTTTGCCGTGACATGAACACTGAAGCTTTCTTT.

Concerning this clone: The same CDR3 arises from other DNA sequences in this sample as well. This chain connects TRBV6-5 to TRBJ2-7; 7 bases agree with TRBD1. Germline V gives CDR1 MNHEY, CDR2 SVGAGI. This CDR3 has 14 amino acids. With V trimmed by 0 bases and J by 2 bases, 1 base remained unmatched. CDR3 protein: CASSYSGQPYEQYF. The DNA of the CDR3 is TGTGCCAGCAGTTACTCGGGACAGCCCTACGAGCAGTACTTC.